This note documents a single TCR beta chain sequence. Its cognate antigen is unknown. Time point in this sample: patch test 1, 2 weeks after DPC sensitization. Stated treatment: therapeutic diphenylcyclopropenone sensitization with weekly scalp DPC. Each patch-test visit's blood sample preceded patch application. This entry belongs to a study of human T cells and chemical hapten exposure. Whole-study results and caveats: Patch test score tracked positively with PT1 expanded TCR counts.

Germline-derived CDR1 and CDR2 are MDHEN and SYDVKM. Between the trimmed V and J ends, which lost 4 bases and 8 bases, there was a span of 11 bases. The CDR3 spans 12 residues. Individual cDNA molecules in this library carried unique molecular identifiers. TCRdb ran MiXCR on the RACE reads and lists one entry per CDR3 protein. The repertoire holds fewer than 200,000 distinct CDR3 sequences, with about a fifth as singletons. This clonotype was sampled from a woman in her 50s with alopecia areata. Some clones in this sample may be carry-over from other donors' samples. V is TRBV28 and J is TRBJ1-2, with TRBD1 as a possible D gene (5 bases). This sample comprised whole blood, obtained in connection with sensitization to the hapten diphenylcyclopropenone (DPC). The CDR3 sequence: CASSSGTGGYTF. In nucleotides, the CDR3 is TGTGCCAGCAGTTCCGGGACGGGGGGCTACACCTTC.